This TCR beta chain was identified in a study of blood T cell repertoires in COVID-19. Study at large: COVID-19 samples, acute and convalescent, were from the United States, Italy and Spain.

The V segment lost 4 bases and the J segment 1 base; nucleotides outside the gene matches: 4. The germline V gene encodes CDR1 MDHEN and CDR2 SYDVKM. The CDR3 totals 15 residues. In the source study's methods: Counts of nucleated cells, estimated from reference gene primer amplification, were obtained. Assay used: immunoSEQ multiplex PCR; TCRdb lists only in-frame clones, some missing. V and J calls and clone size are copied from that table; D and trimming were computed from the DNA. The sample yields about 150,000 clones, about 80% seen once. This sequence joins TRBV28 and TRBJ1-5; 7 nucleotides agree with TRBD1. This TCR derives from a woman at least 80 years old with acute or convalescent COVID-19. The sample comprised peripheral blood. The CDR3 sequence is CASSSGGLSNQPQHF. The CDR3 nucleotides read TGTGCCAGCAGTTCAGGGGGTTTAAGCAATCAGCCCCAGCATTTT.